Below, 7 T cell receptor beta chains from the same sample are listed, as sequenced in a study of blood T cell repertoires in COVID-19. Some clones are missing from TCRdb's copy, which holds only in-frame ones; the method was immunoSEQ multiplex PCR. The table records approximately 330,000 clones, nearly 90% of them present only once. Material for sequencing was peripheral blood. These receptors were obtained from a woman aged 40 to 50 with COVID-19, enrolled during active disease.

The chain has TRBV6-1 and TRBJ2-5; 12 nucleotides agree with TRBD1. V gave up 3 bases and J gave up 4 bases; unmatched junction bases: 6. In germline, CDR1 is MNHNS, CDR2 SASEGT. The CDR3 loop spans 16 amino acids. Written as DNA, the CDR3 is TGTGCCAGCAGTGACGGGGACAGGGGGCTGGGAGAGACCCAGTACTTC. Translated, it gives CASSDGDRGLGETQYF.

The chain couples TRBV19 to TRBJ2-1; no firm D call. The CDR3 has 15 amino acids. Trimming left V 6 bases short and J 6 bases short, with 18 bases between. CDR1 is LNHDA and CDR2 is SQIVND in the germline V gene (reference sequence). CDR3 DNA sequence: TGTGCCAGTAGCCTAACGGGTCTCAGCTCCAATGAGCAGTTCTTC. Translation gives CASSLTGLSSNEQFF.

As to this clone: Other DNA variants within this sample encode the same CDR3. The J gene is TRBJ1-3, the V gene TRBV28; perhaps TRBD1 as D (5 bases). Trimming took off 3 bases at V and 7 bases at J, with 7 bases between the two ends. Germline V gene data show CDR1 as MDHEN and CDR2 as SYDVKM. CDR3 length: 12 amino acids. As DNA, the CDR3 is TGTGCCAGCAGTTTTCAGGGCAACACCATATATTTT. This translates into CASSFQGNTIYF. Supplemented by reference TRBV28 and TRBJ1-3, the full variable domain reads DVKVTQSSRYLVKRTGEKVFLECVQDMDHENMFWYRQDPGLGLRLIYFSYDVKMKEKGDIPEGYSVSREKKERFSLILESASTNQTSMYLCASSFQGNTIYFGEGSWLTVV.

This chain joins TRBV5-1 and TRBJ2-7; D ambiguous. Trimming took off 0 bases at V and 5 bases at J, with 15 bases between the two ends. CDR3 length: 15 residues. Germline CDR1 reads SGHRS; CDR2 reads YFSETQ. Here the CDR3 DNA reads TGCGCCAGCAGCTTGGTGCAAGATTGGCCCCACGAGCAGTACTTC. This gives the protein CASSLVQDWPHEQYF.

This clone has a single count. This chain joins TRBV6-2 or TRBV6-3 and TRBJ2-6; 7 nucleotides agree with TRBD1. The germline V gene has CDR1 MNHEY and CDR2 SVGEGT. The CDR3 runs to 17 residues. The V segment lost 0 bases and the J segment 2 bases; nucleotides outside the gene matches: 4. CDR3 nucleotides: TGTGCCAGCAGTTACTCGAGGACAGGCACTGGGGCCAACGTCCTGACTTTC. Its protein is CASSYSRTGTGANVLTF.

The V call is TRBV6-5, the J call TRBJ2-7, with 9 bases that match TRBD1. Germline CDR1 and CDR2: MNHEY and SVGAGI. The CDR3 is 15 amino acids. With V trimmed by 5 bases and J by 2 bases, 7 bases remained unmatched. In DNA, the CDR3 is TGTGCCAGCAGTACCCCGACAGGGGGAGCCTACGAGCAGTACTTC. Its translation: CASSTPTGGAYEQYF.

This clone showed up just once. The chain employs TRBV7-9 and TRBJ1-4; 8 nucleotides match TRBD1. There are 13 residues in the CDR3. The J segment lost 10 bases and the V segment lost 3 bases, leaving 4 bases of the junction unmatched. The germline gives CDR1 SEHNR, CDR2 FQNEAQ (reference sequence). The CDR3 DNA reads as TGTGCCAGCAGCTTTGGACAGGGAGGAAAACTGTTTTTT. Its translation: CASSFGQGGKLFF.